This T cell receptor beta chain was recovered during a study of cytomegalovirus exposure and HLA in healthy donors. Study outcomes and limitations: Most TCR sequences were rare, but some public TCRs occurred in many donors. In a later analysis, HLA-associated TCR beta chains were more clonally expanded than equally common others.

For this clone: Its specificity is unknown.

Primers for the PCR totalled 60 Vbeta and 13 Jbeta. In the study's own analysis: Among the unique TCR beta chains that a later analysis counted, around 82 million in all, 10 million to 13 million were shared. Some clones are missing from TCRdb's copy, which holds only in-frame ones; the method was immunoSEQ multiplex PCR. From that table come the V and J calls and clone size; the DNA was used to work out D and trimming. The data show 210,000 or so clones, with around 84% seen just once and 0.2% to 0.25% held by the top ten. In germline, CDR1 is SGHRS, CDR2 YFSETQ. Deletions cut 6 bases from V and 2 bases from J, with 23 bases between. The CDR3 extends over 17 amino acids.

The source material was PBMCs. The TCR comes from a girl aged 2 to 10 in good health and CMV-seronegative. The chain uses TRBV5-1 and TRBJ1-1, with D unresolved. CDR3: CASTLASVPSINTEAFF. DNA of the CDR3: TGCGCCAGCACCCTAGCTTCTGTACCTAGCATAAACACTGAAGCTTTCTTT.